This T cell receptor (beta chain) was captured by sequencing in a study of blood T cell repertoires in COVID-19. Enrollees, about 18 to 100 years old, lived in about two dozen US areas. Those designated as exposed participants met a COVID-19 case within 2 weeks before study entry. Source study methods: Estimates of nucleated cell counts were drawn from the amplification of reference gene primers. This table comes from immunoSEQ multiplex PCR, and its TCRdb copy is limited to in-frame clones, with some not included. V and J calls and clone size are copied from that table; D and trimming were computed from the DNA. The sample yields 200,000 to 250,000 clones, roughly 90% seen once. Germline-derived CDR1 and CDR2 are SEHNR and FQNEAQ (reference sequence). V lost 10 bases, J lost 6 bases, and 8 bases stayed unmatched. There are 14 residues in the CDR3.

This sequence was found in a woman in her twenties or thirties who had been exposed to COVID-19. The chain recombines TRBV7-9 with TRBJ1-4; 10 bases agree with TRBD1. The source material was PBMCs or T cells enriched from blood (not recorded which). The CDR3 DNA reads TGTGCCATAGGCCGGGACAGGGGACATGAAAAACTGTTTTTT. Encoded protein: CAIGRDRGHEKLFF.